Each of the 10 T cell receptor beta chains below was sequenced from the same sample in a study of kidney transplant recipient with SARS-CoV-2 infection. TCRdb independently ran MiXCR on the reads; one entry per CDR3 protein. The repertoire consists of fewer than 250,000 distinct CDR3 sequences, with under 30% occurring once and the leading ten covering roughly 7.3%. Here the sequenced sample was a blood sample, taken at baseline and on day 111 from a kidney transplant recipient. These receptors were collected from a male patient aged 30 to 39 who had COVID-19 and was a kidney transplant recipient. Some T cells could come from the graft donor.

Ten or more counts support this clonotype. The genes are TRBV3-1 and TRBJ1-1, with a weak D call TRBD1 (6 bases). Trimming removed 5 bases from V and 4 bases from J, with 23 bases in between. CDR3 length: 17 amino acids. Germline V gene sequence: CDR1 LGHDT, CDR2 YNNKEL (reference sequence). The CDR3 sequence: CASSDRFPISIRTEAFF. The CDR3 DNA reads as TGTGCCAGCAGCGACAGGTTTCCCATTTCAATTCGCACTGAAGCTTTCTTT.

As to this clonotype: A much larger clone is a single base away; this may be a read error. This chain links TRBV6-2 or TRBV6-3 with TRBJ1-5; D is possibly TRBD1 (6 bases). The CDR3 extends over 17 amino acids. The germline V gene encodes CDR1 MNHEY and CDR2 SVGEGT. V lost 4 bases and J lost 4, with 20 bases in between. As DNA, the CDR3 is TGTGCCAGCAGTTTTTCTAGGGGGGCGCTTGGGAATCAGCCCCAGCATTTT. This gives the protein CASSFSRGALGNQPQHF.

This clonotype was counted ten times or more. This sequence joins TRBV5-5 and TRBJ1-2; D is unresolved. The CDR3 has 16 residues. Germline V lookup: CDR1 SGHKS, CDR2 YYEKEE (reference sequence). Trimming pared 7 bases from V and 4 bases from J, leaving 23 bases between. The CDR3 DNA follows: TGTGCCAGCGCGAACGCTGTCTCGCGAAAGACCTATGGCTACACCTTC. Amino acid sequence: CASANAVSRKTYGYTF. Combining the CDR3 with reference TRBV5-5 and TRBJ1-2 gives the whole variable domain DAGVTQSPTHLIKTRGQQVTLRCSPISGHKSVSWYQQVLGQGPQFIFQYYEKEERGRGNFPDRFSARQFPNYSSELNVNALLLGDSALYLCASANAVSRKTYGYTFGSGTRLTVV.

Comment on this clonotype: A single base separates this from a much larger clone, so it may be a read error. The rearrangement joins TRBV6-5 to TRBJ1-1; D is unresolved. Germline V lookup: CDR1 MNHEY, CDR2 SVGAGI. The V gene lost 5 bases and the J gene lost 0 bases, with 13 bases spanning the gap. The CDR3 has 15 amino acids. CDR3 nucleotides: TGTGCCAGCAGTGAGACGTTGAGGATGAACACTGAAGCTTTCTTT. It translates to CASSETLRMNTEAFF.

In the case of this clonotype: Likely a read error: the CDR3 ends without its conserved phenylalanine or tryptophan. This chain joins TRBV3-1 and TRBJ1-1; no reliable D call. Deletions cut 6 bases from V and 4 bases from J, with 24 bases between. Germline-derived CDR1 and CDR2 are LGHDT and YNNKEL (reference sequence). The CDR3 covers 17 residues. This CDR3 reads CASREQSPISIRTEAFS. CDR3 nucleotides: TGTGCCAGCAGAGAGCAAAGTCCCATTTCAATTCGCACTGAAGCTTTCTCT.

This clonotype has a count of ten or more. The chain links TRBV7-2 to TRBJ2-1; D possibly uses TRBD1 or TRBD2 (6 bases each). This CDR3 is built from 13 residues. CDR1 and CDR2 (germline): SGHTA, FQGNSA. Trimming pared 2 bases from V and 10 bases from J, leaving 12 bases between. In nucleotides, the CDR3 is TGTGCCAGCAGCTTAAGGGGGACTGGCGAGCAGTTCTTC. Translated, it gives CASSLRGTGEQFF. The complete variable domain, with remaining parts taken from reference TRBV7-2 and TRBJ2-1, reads GAGVSQSPSNKVTEKGKDVELRCDPISGHTALYWYRQSLGQGLEFLIYFQGNSAPDKSGLPSDRFSAERTGGSVSTLTIQRTQQEDSAVYLCASSLRGTGEQFFGPGTRLTVL.

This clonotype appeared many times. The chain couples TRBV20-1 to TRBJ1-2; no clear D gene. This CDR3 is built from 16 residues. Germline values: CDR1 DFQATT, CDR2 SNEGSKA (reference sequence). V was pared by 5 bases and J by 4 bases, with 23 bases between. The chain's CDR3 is CSAFQGLFRKTYGYTF. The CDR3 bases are TGCAGTGCTTTTCAAGGGCTGTTTCGAAAGACCTATGGCTACACCTTC.

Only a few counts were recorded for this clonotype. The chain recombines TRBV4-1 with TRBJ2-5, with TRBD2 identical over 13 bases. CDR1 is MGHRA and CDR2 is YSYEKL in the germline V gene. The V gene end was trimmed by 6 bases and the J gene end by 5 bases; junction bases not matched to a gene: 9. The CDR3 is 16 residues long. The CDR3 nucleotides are TGCGCCAGCAGGGGAACTAGCGGGAGGGCCTTCGAGACCCAGTACTTC. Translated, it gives CASRGTSGRAFETQYF.

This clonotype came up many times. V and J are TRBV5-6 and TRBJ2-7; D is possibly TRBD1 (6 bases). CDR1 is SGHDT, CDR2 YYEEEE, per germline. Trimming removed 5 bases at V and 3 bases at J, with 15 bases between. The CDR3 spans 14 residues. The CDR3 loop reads CASRGAGALYEQYF. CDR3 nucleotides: TGTGCCAGCAGGGGTGCAGGGGCTCTCTACGAGCAGTACTTC.

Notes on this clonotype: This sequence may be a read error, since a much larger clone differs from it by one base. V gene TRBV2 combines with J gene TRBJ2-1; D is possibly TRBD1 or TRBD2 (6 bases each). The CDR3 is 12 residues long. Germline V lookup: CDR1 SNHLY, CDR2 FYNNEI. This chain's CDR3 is CASSWGDNEQLF. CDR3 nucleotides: TGTGCCAGCAGTTGGGGGGACAATGAGCAGCTCTTC.